This TCR beta chain was profiled in a study of vaccination and CD4 T cells after COVID-19. CD4+ T cells that had been cultured provided DNA sequenced with the Oncomine TCR Beta short-read assay. TCRdb passed the PCR reads through MiXCR, listing each CDR3 protein once. The sample includes about 21,000 distinct CDR3 sequences, roughly half of them seen just once. In its sample, this clonotype was seen a few times. Its antigen is currently unknown. As for treatment: approximately nine-day PBMC culture with coronavirus spike peptide pools or control peptides (ViraFEST assay). Germline CDR1 MNHNS, CDR2 SASEGT. The junction had 3 bases not matched to a gene; V was cut back by 6 bases and J by 4 bases. The CDR3 consists of 13 residues.

The receptor was derived from a human donor who had recovered from COVID-19. V and J are TRBV6-1 and TRBJ2-5; 9 nucleotides line up with TRBD2. Sequenced input: CD4+ T cells from blood, cultured in vitro. The DNA of the CDR3 is TGTGCCAGCAGGGAGACTAGCGGAGAGACCCAGTACTTC. Protein: CASRETSGETQYF.